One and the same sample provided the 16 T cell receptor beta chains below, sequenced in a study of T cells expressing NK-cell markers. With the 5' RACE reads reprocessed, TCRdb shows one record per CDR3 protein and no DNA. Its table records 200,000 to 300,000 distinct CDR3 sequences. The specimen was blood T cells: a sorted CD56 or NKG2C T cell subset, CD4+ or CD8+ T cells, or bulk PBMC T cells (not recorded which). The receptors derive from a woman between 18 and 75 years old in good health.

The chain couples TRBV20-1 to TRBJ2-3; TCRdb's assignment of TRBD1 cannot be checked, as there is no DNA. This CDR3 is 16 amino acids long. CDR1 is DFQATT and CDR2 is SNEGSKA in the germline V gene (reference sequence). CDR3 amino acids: CSAPRGGATSTDTQYF.

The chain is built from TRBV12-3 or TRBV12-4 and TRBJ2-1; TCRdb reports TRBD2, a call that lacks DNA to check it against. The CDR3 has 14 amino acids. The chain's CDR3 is CASTLQAVPDEQFF.

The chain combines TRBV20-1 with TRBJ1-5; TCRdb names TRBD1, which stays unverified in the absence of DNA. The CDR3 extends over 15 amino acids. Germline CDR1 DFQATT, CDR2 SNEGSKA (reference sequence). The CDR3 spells CSARVGGSFDQPQHF.

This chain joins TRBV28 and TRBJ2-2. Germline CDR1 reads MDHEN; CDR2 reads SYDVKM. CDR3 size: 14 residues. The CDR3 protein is CASSTDANTGELFF.

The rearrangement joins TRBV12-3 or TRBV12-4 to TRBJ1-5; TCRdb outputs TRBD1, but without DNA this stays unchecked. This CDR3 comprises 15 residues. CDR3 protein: CASSSDRYSNQPQHF.

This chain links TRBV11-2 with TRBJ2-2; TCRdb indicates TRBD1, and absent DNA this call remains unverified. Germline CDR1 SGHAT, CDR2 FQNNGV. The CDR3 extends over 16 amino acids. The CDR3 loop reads CASSLRQGWTTGELFF.

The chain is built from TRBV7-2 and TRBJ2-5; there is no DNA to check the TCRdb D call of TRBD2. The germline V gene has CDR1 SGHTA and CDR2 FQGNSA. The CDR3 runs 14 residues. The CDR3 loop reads CASSKLSASVTQYF.

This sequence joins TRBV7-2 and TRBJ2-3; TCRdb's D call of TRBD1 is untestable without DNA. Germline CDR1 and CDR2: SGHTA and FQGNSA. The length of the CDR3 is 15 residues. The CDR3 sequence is CASSLTGTNTDTQYF.

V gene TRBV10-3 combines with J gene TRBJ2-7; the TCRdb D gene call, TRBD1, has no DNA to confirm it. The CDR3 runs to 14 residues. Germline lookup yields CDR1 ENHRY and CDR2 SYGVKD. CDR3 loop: CAISVQGATYEQYF.

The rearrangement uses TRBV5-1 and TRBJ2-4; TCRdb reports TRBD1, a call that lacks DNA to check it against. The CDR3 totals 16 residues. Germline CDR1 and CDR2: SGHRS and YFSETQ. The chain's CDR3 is CASSKELGGPENIQYF. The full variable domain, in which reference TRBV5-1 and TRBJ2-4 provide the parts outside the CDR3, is KAGVTQTPRYLIKTRGQQVTLSCSPISGHRSVSWYQQTPGQGLQFLFEYFSETQRNKGNFPGRFSGRQFSNSRSEMNVSTLELGDSALYLCASSKELGGPENIQYFGAGTRLSVL.

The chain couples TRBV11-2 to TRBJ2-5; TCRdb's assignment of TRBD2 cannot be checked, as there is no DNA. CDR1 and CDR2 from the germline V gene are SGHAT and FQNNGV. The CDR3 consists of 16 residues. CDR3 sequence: CASSLRANGLKETQYF.

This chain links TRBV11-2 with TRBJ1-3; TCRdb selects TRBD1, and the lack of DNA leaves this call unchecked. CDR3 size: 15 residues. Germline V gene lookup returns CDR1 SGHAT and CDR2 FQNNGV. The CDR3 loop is CASSPTGHSGNTIYF.

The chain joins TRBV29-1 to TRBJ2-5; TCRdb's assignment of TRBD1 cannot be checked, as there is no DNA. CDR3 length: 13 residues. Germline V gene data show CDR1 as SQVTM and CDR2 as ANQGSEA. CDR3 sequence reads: CSARTGNQETQYF.

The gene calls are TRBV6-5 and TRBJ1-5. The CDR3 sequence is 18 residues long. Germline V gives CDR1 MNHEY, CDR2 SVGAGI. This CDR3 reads CASSYSQSVVVNNQPQHF.

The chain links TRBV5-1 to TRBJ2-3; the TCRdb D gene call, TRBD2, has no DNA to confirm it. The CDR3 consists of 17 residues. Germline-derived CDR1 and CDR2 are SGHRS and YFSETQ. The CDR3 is CASRSSAGGGRTDTQYF.

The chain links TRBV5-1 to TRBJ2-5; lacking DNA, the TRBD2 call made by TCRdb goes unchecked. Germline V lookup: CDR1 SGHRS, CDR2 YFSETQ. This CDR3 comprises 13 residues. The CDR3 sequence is CASRVAGVETQYF.